The entry below gives a single T cell receptor (beta chain) sequence along with its context. As yet, its antigen is unknown. This sample also contains other DNA sequences that code for the same CDR3. The entry originates in a study of cytomegalovirus exposure and HLA in healthy donors. Study-wide findings and caveats: Reports showed the classifier diagnosing cytomegalovirus status with high specificity and sensitivity.

60 Vbeta and 13 Jbeta primers were used in PCR. Measured with immunoSEQ multiplex PCR; TCRdb has only the in-frame clones, and not every one. The table has 100,000 to 150,000 clones, roughly 70% seen once; the top ten hold around 4%. Each donor's status was that of a healthy bone marrow donor. Specimen: PBMCs. This TCR was sampled from a man in his thirties or forties in good health and CMV-seronegative.

CDR3 bases: TGCGCCAGCAGCCAAGAGGGGGGGGACGAGCAGTACTTC. Its protein product is CASSQEGGDEQYF. The chain is built from TRBV4-1 and TRBJ2-7; 7 nucleotides align to TRBD2. The CDR3 covers 13 residues. Germline CDR1 reads MGHRA; CDR2 reads YSYEKL. Trimming at V came to 0 bases and at J to 5 bases, leaving 1 base not matched to a gene.